The 23 T cell receptor beta chains below come from one sample, sequenced in a study of blood T cell repertoires in COVID-19. Assay used: immunoSEQ multiplex PCR; TCRdb lists only in-frame clones, some missing. Of more than 15,000 clones detected, around 94% appear once; the ten largest clones hold roughly 5.7%. Sequencing input: peripheral blood. The receptors shown here come from a human donor in a cohort sampled during active COVID-19.

This clone has just one count. The chain recombines TRBV7-2 with TRBJ2-5; TRBD2 matches at 13 bases. Unmatched junction bases numbered 6, after V lost 3 bases and J lost 5 bases. CDR1 SGHTA and CDR2 FQGNSA come from the germline V gene. The CDR3 totals 16 residues. CDR3 in amino acids: CASSLTSGRSGETQYF. The CDR3 DNA reads TGTGCCAGCAGCTTGACTAGCGGGAGGAGTGGGGAGACCCAGTACTTC.

J is TRBJ2-3 and V is TRBV4-2; 14 positions match TRBD2. After removal of 3 bases from V and 4 bases from J, the junction contained 0 bases not matched to a gene. Germline CDR1 and CDR2: LGHNA and YNFKEQ. The CDR3 sequence is 15 residues long. CDR3 sequence: CASSQTSGGADTQYF. The DNA for the CDR3 is TGTGCCAGCAGCCAGACTAGCGGGGGGGCAGATACGCAGTATTTT.

V usage is TRBV28 and J usage is TRBJ2-1; D is unresolved. The V gene's germline CDR1 is MDHEN and CDR2 SYDVKM. The CDR3 runs 14 residues. V shed 7 bases and J shed 1 base, with 11 bases lying between them. The CDR3 sequence: CASINRNSYNEQFF. The CDR3 nucleotides are TGTGCCAGCATAAATAGAAATTCCTACAATGAGCAGTTCTTC.

V usage is TRBV7-2 and J usage is TRBJ1-6; D gene unclear. Per the germline V gene, CDR1 is SGHTA and CDR2 is FQGNSA. CDR3 size: 14 residues. V was cut by 5 bases and J by 9 bases, with 14 bases left in between. The CDR3 sequence: CASSLLAVVSPLHF. In DNA, the CDR3 is TGTGCCAGCAGCCTCCTGGCGGTTGTTTCACCCCTCCACTTT.

V is TRBV5-5 and J is TRBJ1-4, with D hard to call. CDR1 and CDR2 from the germline V gene are SGHKS and YYEKEE (reference sequence). The V gene lost 4 bases and the J gene lost 0 bases, with 7 bases spanning the gap. The CDR3 has 14 amino acids. CDR3 bases: TGTGCCAGCAGCCGGGGTGCAACTAATGAAAAACTGTTTTTT. Translation: CASSRGATNEKLFF.

The gene calls are TRBV28 and TRBJ1-5; D unresolved. The CDR3 is 13 amino acids. The V end lost 5 bases, the J end lost 3 bases, and 8 bases lay between the germline ends. The germline CDR1 and CDR2 sequences are MDHEN and SYDVKM. The CDR3 DNA reads TGTGCCAGCAGTGCCGACTACAATCAGCCCCAGCATTTT. Translation gives CASSADYNQPQHF.

The V call is TRBV7-9, the J call TRBJ1-1; a weak D match, TRBD1 (5 bases). Germline lookup yields CDR1 SEHNR and CDR2 FQNEAQ (reference sequence). This CDR3 has 14 residues. V gave up 1 base and J gave up 4 bases, with 10 bases separating them. The CDR3 spells CASSLGPGVTEAFF. The CDR3 DNA follows: TGTGCCAGCAGCTTAGGTCCGGGGGTCACTGAAGCTTTCTTT. Full variable domain (rest looked up from reference TRBV7-9 and TRBJ1-1): DTGVSQNPRHKITKRGQNVTFRCDPISEHNRLYWYRQTLGQGPEFLTYFQNEAQLEKSRLLSDRFSAERPKGSFSTLEIQRTEQGDSAMYLCASSLGPGVTEAFFGQGTRLTVV.

This clone appeared a single time. This sequence joins TRBV15 and TRBJ1-4; D is undetermined. Trimming pared 0 bases from V and 15 bases from J, leaving 17 bases between. The CDR3 runs to 14 residues. Germline V lookup: CDR1 LNHNV, CDR2 YYDKDF (reference sequence). The CDR3: CATSRDYGGSEMFF. The CDR3 nucleotides are TGTGCCACCAGCAGAGATTATGGCGGGTCGGAGATGTTTTTT.

This clone was observed a single time. The CDR3, as DNA: TGTGCCACCAGCGCCAGTAGTTTTCGGGGAAACACTGAAGCTTTCTTT. It codes for CATSASSFRGNTEAFF. The chain links TRBV15 to TRBJ1-1, with D hard to call. Trimming stripped 5 bases from V and 2 bases from J, with 18 bases between. The CDR3 loop spans 16 amino acids. The V gene's germline CDR1 is LNHNV and CDR2 YYDKDF (reference sequence). Using reference TRBV15 and TRBJ1-1 for the parts outside the CDR3, the full variable domain is DAMVIQNPRYQVTQFGKPVTLSCSQTLNHNVMYWYQQKSSQAPKLLFHYYDKDFNNEADTPDNFQSRRPNTSFCFLDIRSPGLGDTAMYLCATSASSFRGNTEAFFGQGTRLTVV.

The V call is TRBV19, the J call TRBJ2-6; 9 nucleotides line up with TRBD1. Germline values: CDR1 LNHDA, CDR2 SQIVND (reference sequence). J lost 2 bases, V lost 9 bases, and 8 bases had no gene match. This CDR3 contains 16 residues. In DNA form, the CDR3 reads TGTGCCAGCCGGGACAGGGCATCCCCTGGGGCCAACGTCCTGACTTTC. It specifies CASRDRASPGANVLTF. Supplemented by reference TRBV19 and TRBJ2-6, the full variable domain reads DGGITQSPKYLFRKEGQNVTLSCEQNLNHDAMYWYRQDPGQGLRLIYYSQIVNDFQKGDIAEGYSVSREKKESFPLTVTSAQKNPTAFYLCASRDRASPGANVLTFGAGSRLTVL.

A word on this clone: An end of the junction differs from the germline gene, which may be a read error. The chain has TRBV7-9 and TRBJ2-7; D is perhaps TRBD1 or TRBD2 (5 bases each). The CDR3 spans 17 residues. Germline lookup yields CDR1 SEHNR and CDR2 FQNEAQ (reference sequence). The CDR3 reads CASTLGVGGIKSYEQYF. CDR3 DNA: TGTGCCAGCACCTTAGGGGTAGGAGGAATCAAATCCTACGAGCAGTACTTC. The variable domain in full, completed from reference TRBV7-9 and TRBJ2-7, reads DTGVSQNPRHKITKRGQNVTFRCDPISEHNRLYWYRQTLGQGPEFLTYFQNEAQLEKSRLLSDRFSAERPKGSFSTLEIQRTEQGDSAMYLCASTLGVGGIKSYEQYFGPGTRLTVT.

J is TRBJ2-4 and V is TRBV18, with 7 bases lining up with TRBD1. The V segment lost 4 bases and the J segment 8 bases; nucleotides outside the gene matches: 2. The CDR3 spans 12 residues. CDR1 and CDR2 (germline): KGHSH, LQKENI. CDR3 DNA sequence: TGTGCCAGCTCACAGGGGGCAGACATTCAGTACTTC. Translating gives CASSQGADIQYF. Filled out from reference TRBV18 and TRBJ2-4, the complete variable domain reads NAGVMQNPRHLVRRRGQEARLRCSPMKGHSHVYWYRQLPEEGLKFMVYLQKENIIDESGMPKERFSAEFPKEGPSILRIQQVVRGDSAAYFCASSQGADIQYFGAGTRLSVL.

This rearrangement joins TRBV4-1 to TRBJ2-7; TRBD2 is a possible D gene (6 bases). Germline CDR1 MGHRA, CDR2 YSYEKL. V dropped 3 bases and J dropped 4 bases, with 13 bases sitting between them. The length of the CDR3 is 14 residues. CDR3 sequence: CASSQGRSGYEQYF. The CDR3 DNA follows: TGCGCCAGCAGCCAGGGGAGGTCTGGGTACGAGCAGTACTTC.

The rearrangement joins TRBV29-1 to TRBJ1-4, with D unresolved. CDR3 length: 13 residues. CDR1 is SQVTM and CDR2 is ANQGSEA in the germline V gene. The V and J ends lost 4 bases and 4 bases respectively, with 10 bases between them. CDR3 nucleotide sequence: TGCAGCGTTGTGGACTCCAGTAATGAAAAACTGTTTTTT. Translating gives CSVVDSSNEKLFF.

The rearrangement joins TRBV7-8 to TRBJ2-7; 7 bases fit TRBD1. This CDR3 comprises 14 residues. Per the germline V gene, CDR1 is SGHVS and CDR2 is FQNEAQ. The V and J ends lost 1 base and 4 bases, in that order; junction bases with no gene match: 4. The CDR3, as DNA: TGTGCCAGCAGCTTAGAAGGGGGCGATTACGAGCAGTACTTC. Amino acids: CASSLEGGDYEQYF.

This clone has more than one count but fewer than ten. This rearrangement joins TRBV6-6 to TRBJ1-2; the match to TRBD1 covers 9 bases. CDR1 is MNHNY, CDR2 SVGAGI, per germline (reference sequence). This CDR3 spans 15 amino acids. V was pared by 5 bases and J by 6 bases, with 10 bases of the junction left unmatched. CDR3: CASSPTGTGYNGYTF. CDR3 nucleotide sequence: TGTGCCAGCAGTCCAACCGGGACAGGGTATAATGGCTACACCTTC.

The chain is built from TRBV2 and TRBJ1-1, with TRBD1 matching 8 bases. The CDR3 totals 14 residues. Germline V lookup: CDR1 SNHLY, CDR2 FYNNEI. With V trimmed by 4 bases and J by 1 base, 2 bases remained unmatched. CDR3 loop: CASSGGTGNTEAFF. DNA for the CDR3: TGTGCCAGCAGTGGGGGGACAGGGAACACTGAAGCTTTCTTT.

The CDR3 reads CASSRGTGKKAPLHF. The CDR3 coding sequence is TGTGCCAGCAGCCGAGGAACAGGGAAGAAGGCACCCCTCCACTTT. V gene TRBV14 combines with J gene TRBJ1-6, with a weak D call TRBD1 (6 bases). Germline CDR1 reads SGHDN; CDR2 reads FVKESK. V lost 4 bases and J 11 bases, leaving 18 bases between the germline ends. This CDR3 has 15 amino acids. Full variable domain (remainder filled in from reference TRBV14 and TRBJ1-6): EAGVTQFPSHSVIEKGQTVTLRCDPISGHDNLYWYRRVMGKEIKFLLHFVKESKQDESGMPNNRFLAERTGGTYSTLKVQPAELEDSGVYFCASSRGTGKKAPLHFGNGTRLTVT.

This chain joins TRBV10-2 and TRBJ2-1, with 10 bases that match TRBD2. Trimming cost V 2 bases and J 8 bases; bases outside gene matches: 6. CDR3 length: 15 amino acids. In germline, CDR1 is WSHSY, CDR2 SAAADI. The CDR3 here is CASSEDPSGRDEQFF. Written as DNA, the CDR3 is TGCGCCAGCAGTGAGGATCCTAGCGGGAGAGATGAGCAGTTCTTC.

The J gene is TRBJ2-5, the V gene TRBV6-2 or TRBV6-3, with 13 bases aligning to TRBD2. Germline trimming cut 2 bases from V and 1 base from J; bases unmatched to any gene: 4. The CDR3 runs to 17 residues. Per the germline V gene, CDR1 is MNHEY and CDR2 is SVGEGT. CDR3 residues: CASSYGGTSGVQETQYF. CDR3 in DNA: TGTGCCAGCAGTTACGGAGGGACTAGCGGGGTCCAAGAGACCCAGTACTTC.

The chain joins TRBV11-2 to TRBJ2-7; D might be TRBD2 (6 bases). This CDR3 has 15 residues. The V and J ends lost 0 bases and 3 bases respectively, with 12 bases between them. The germline CDR1 and CDR2 sequences are SGHAT and FQNNGV. The CDR3 DNA follows: TGTGCCAGCAGCTTAGAGGGATTGGGGGGCTACGAGCAGTACTTC. Protein product: CASSLEGLGGYEQYF. The full variable domain, completed using reference TRBV11-2 and TRBJ2-7, is EAGVAQSPRYKIIEKRQSVAFWCNPISGHATLYWYQQILGQGPKLLIQFQNNGVVDDSQLPKDRFSAERLKGVDSTLKIQPAKLEDSAVYLCASSLEGLGGYEQYFGPGTRLTVT.

This clone was detected only once. V usage is TRBV13 and J usage is TRBJ2-1; tentative D call: TRBD2 (6 bases). V shed 5 bases and J shed 5 bases, with 16 bases lying between them. The CDR3 runs to 15 residues. Germline CDR1 reads PRHDT; CDR2 reads FYEKMQ (reference sequence). The CDR3 coding sequence is TGTGCCAGCAGCCTCGGAGTAGCGGACCACAATGAGCAGTTCTTC. Translated, it gives CASSLGVADHNEQFF.

The chain couples TRBV4-1 to TRBJ1-2; no definite D call. Germline V gene data show CDR1 as MGHRA and CDR2 as YSYEKL. CDR3 size: 14 residues. V shed 0 bases and J shed 3 bases, with 8 bases lying between them. This CDR3 is CASSQDGADYGYTF. In nucleotides, the CDR3 is TGCGCCAGCAGCCAAGACGGCGCGGACTATGGCTACACCTTC.